This TCR beta chain comes out of a study of blood T cell repertoires in COVID-19. Study-wide context: The United States, Italy and Spain were the sources of the acute and convalescent COVID-19 samples.

The data were produced by immunoSEQ multiplex PCR, yet TCRdb's version contains in-frame clones alone and is incomplete. This table has approximately 170,000 clones, approximately 80% appearing once. The ends were cut back, 3 bases at V and 0 bases at J, with 10 bases in the middle. The CDR3 runs to 16 residues. Looked up from germline, CDR1 is SGHNT and CDR2 is YYREEE (reference sequence). Source material: PBMCs or T cells enriched from blood (not recorded which). The receptor's source is a woman aged 50 to 60 who had recovered from COVID-19. The V call is TRBV5-4, the J call TRBJ1-6; D remains ambiguous. The CDR3 DNA follows: TGTGCCAGCAGCTCATTACAGAGCTCCTATAATTCACCCCTCCACTTT. This codes for CASSSLQSSYNSPLHF.